This T cell receptor (beta chain) was captured in a study of blood T cell repertoires in COVID-19. Under the authors' procedure: Quantification of nucleated cells was approximated via reference gene primer amplification. TCRdb keeps only in-frame clones here, not all; method: immunoSEQ multiplex PCR. V, J and clone size are those of that table, while D and trimming were read from the DNA. The table lists about 70,000 clones, more than 80% of them singletons. The TCR sequence derives from a man at least 80 years old with acute or convalescent COVID-19. Sequenced: peripheral blood.

The CDR3 sequence is CASSLGGFEAAFF. The CDR3 DNA is TGCGCCAGCAGCTTGGGAGGGTTTGAAGCAGCTTTCTTT. V gene TRBV5-1 combines with J gene TRBJ1-1, with unresolved D. Germline assignment: CDR1 SGHRS and CDR2 YFSETQ. CDR3 length: 13 amino acids. The V end was cut by 0 bases, the J end by 10 bases, with 13 bases between.